This is a list of T cell receptor beta chains from one sample in a study of shared clonotypes between healthy human individuals. This table comes from immunoSEQ multiplex PCR, and its TCRdb copy is limited to in-frame clones, with some not included. This table holds around 2,100,000 clones, over 85% found once. Sequencing input: naive CD8+ T cells sorted from blood. These receptors were collected from a man younger than 35 in good health. Each CDR3 is given with its conserved first and last residue. D genes are given only for firm matches. Only part of the rows carry a size: once, few, many, or a class if the clone is expanded.

j_call clone_size d_call v_call cdr3_length cdr3_aa cdr3_nt
TRBJ2-1 - - TRBV13 13 CASSLFLYNEQFF TGTGCCAGCAGCTTATTCCTCTACAATGAGCAGTTCTTC
TRBJ1-6 - - TRBV7-9 15 CASSLEDSLNSPLHF TGTGCCAGCAGCTTAGAGGACAGCCTTAATTCACCCCTCCACTTT
TRBJ2-1 - TRBD2 TRBV2 16 CASSAWVAGADNEQFF TGTGCCAGCAGTGCATGGGTAGCGGGAGCAGACAATGAGCAGTTCTTC
TRBJ2-2 - TRBD1 TRBV29-1 14 CSVTGTGAPGELFF TGCAGCGTTACCGGGACAGGGGCCCCCGGGGAGCTGTTTTTT
TRBJ2-7 - TRBD1 TRBV6-1 14 CASRFRGQPYEQYF TGTGCCAGCAGATTCAGGGGGCAGCCCTACGAGCAGTACTTC
TRBJ1-1 - - TRBV29-1 10 CSVEEGWAFF TGCAGCGTTGAAGAGGGTTGGGCTTTCTTT
TRBJ2-7 - TRBD2 TRBV4-3 16 CASSRSTSLQYYEQYF TGCGCCAGCAGCCGATCGACTAGCCTGCAATACTACGAGCAGTACTTC
TRBJ2-7 - TRBD1 TRBV27 13 CATSGGRTYEQYF TGTGCCACCTCAGGGGGCAGAACTTACGAGCAGTACTTC
TRBJ2-4 once - TRBV19 15 CASSGQILAKNIQYF TGTGCCAGTAGTGGGCAGATCCTAGCCAAAAACATTCAGTACTTC
TRBJ2-1 - TRBD2 TRBV28 18 CASSLGLAGGFSYNEQFF TGTGCCAGCAGTTTAGGGCTAGCGGGGGGGTTCTCCTACAATGAGCAGTTCTTC
TRBJ2-1 - - TRBV30 14 CAWSVESSYNEQFF TGTGCCTGGAGTGTAGAGAGCTCCTACAATGAGCAGTTCTTC
TRBJ1-1 - - TRBV15 15 CATSLPATENTEAFF TGTGCCACCAGCCTACCCGCGACAGAGAACACTGAAGCTTTCTTT
TRBJ1-1 once - TRBV7-8 13 CASSPLPNTEAFF TGTGCCAGCAGCCCTCTACCGAACACTGAAGCTTTCTTT
TRBJ2-5 - - TRBV9 11 CASSPGGTQYF TGTGCCAGCAGCCCCGGAGGGACCCAGTACTTC
TRBJ1-5 - - TRBV6-5 14 CASSYRSGNQPQHF TGTGCCAGCAGTTACCGTAGTGGCAATCAGCCCCAGCATTTT
TRBJ1-1 - - TRBV30 13 CAWSVLGVTEAFF TGTGCCTGGAGTGTACTAGGGGTCACTGAAGCTTTCTTT
TRBJ2-7 - - TRBV7-8 14 CASSFFKGSYEQYF TGTGCCAGCAGCTTTTTTAAAGGCAGCTACGAGCAGTACTTC
TRBJ2-1 - - TRBV7-2 15 CASSLDPSSYNEQFF TGTGCCAGCAGCCTTGACCCAAGCTCCTACAATGAGCAGTTCTTC
TRBJ2-5 - - TRBV7-8 12 CASSTRTETQYF TGTGCCAGCAGCACTAGGACCGAGACCCAGTACTTC
TRBJ2-2 - - TRBV19 14 CASRTQENTGELFF TGTGCCAGTAGGACCCAAGAGAACACCGGGGAGCTGTTTTTT
TRBJ2-7 - - TRBV29-1 13 CSVVIEGSYEQYF TGCAGCGTTGTGATTGAGGGTTCCTACGAGCAGTACTTC
TRBJ2-5 - TRBD2 TRBV13 16 CASSTLAGGPRETQYF TGTGCCAGCAGCACCCTAGCGGGAGGGCCCCGGGAGACCCAGTACTTC
TRBJ2-7 - - TRBV11-2 13 CASSLADAYEQYF TGTGCCAGCAGCTTGGCCGACGCCTACGAGCAGTACTTC
TRBJ2-1 - - TRBV7-2 14 CASSLSDRTNEQFF TGTGCCAGCAGCTTAAGTGATCGAACCAATGAGCAGTTCTTC
TRBJ1-2 - TRBD1 TRBV29-1 14 CSVRETGRGYGYTF TGCAGCGTCCGAGAGACAGGGCGGGGCTATGGCTACACCTTC
TRBJ2-3 once - TRBV27 15 CASSLGLASTDTQYF TGTGCCAGCAGTTTAGGGCTCGCTAGCACAGATACGCAGTATTTT
TRBJ2-7 once - TRBV28 15 CASSPRDGNSYEQYF TGTGCCAGCAGTCCCCGGGACGGAAACTCCTACGAGCAGTACTTC
TRBJ1-5 - - TRBV4-3 17 CASSQGVEVISNQPQHF TGCGCCAGCAGCCAAGGTGTAGAGGTTATTAGCAATCAGCCCCAGCATTTT
TRBJ2-7 - - TRBV6-1 13 CASSEDRPYEQYF TGTGCCAGCAGTGAAGACAGACCCTACGAGCAGTACTTC
TRBJ2-7 - TRBD1 TRBV27 15 CASSGTDPSIDEQYF TGTGCCAGCAGTGGGACAGACCCGAGCATTGACGAGCAGTACTTC
TRBJ2-2 - - TRBV7-8 19 CASSLSPPWEGANTGELFF TGTGCCAGCAGTCTTTCTCCTCCCTGGGAGGGGGCGAACACCGGGGAGCTGTTTTTT
TRBJ1-1 - - TRBV6-5 12 CASSYSGAEAFF TGTGCCAGCAGTTACTCGGGGGCTGAAGCTTTCTTT
TRBJ2-6 - - TRBV19 14 CASGGVSGANVLTF TGTGCCAGCGGTGGAGTCTCTGGGGCCAACGTCCTGACTTTC
TRBJ2-7 - - TRBV2 13 CASQRRTPYEQYF TGTGCCAGTCAGCGACGGACCCCCTACGAGCAGTACTTC
TRBJ1-5 - - TRBV7-7 14 CASSGDGSNQPQHF TGTGCTAGCAGCGGGGACGGGAGCAATCAGCCCCAGCATTTT
TRBJ2-7 - TRBD1 TRBV11-2 15 CASSPRTGRGYEQYF TGTGCCAGCAGCCCTCGGACAGGGCGCGGGTACGAGCAGTACTTC
TRBJ1-1 - - TRBV9 14 CASSVVYGNTEAFF TGTGCCAGCAGCGTAGTATACGGGAACACTGAAGCTTTCTTT
TRBJ2-1 - - TRBV30 11 CAWSDGGEQFF TGTGCCTGGAGTGACGGGGGTGAGCAGTTCTTC
TRBJ2-3 - - TRBV2 17 CASSDTDSLRNTDTQYF TGTGCCAGCAGCGACACGGACTCCCTACGAAACACAGATACGCAGTATTTT
TRBJ1-2 - - TRBV4-3 13 CASSLGAGYGYTF TGCGCCAGCAGCCTAGGGGCAGGGTATGGCTACACCTTC
TRBJ1-6 - - TRBV27 15 CASSVYGTQGSPLHF TGTGCCAGCAGTGTATATGGGACCCAGGGATCACCCCTCCACTTT
TRBJ2-3 once TRBD2 TRBV11-2 17 CASSLDLRREGGSTQYF TGTGCCAGCAGCTTAGACCTCCGGCGGGAGGGTGGGAGTACGCAGTATTTT
TRBJ2-1 - - TRBV2 13 CASSDGVKDEQFF TGTGCCAGCAGTGACGGGGTTAAGGATGAGCAGTTCTTC
TRBJ2-7 - - TRBV6-5 16 CASSYSIRGISYEQYF TGTGCCAGCAGTTACTCGATCCGAGGGATCTCCTACGAGCAGTACTTC
TRBJ2-5 - TRBD2 TRBV10-3 16 CAISESLAGSQETQYF TGTGCCATCAGTGAATCACTAGCGGGCTCCCAAGAGACCCAGTACTTC
TRBJ2-7 - TRBD1 TRBV4-1 15 CASSQVSSGGYEQYF TGCGCCAGCAGCCAAGTTTCGTCAGGGGGCTACGAGCAGTACTTC
TRBJ2-7 - - TRBV4-1 14 CASSQDPPTGEQYF TGCGCCAGCAGCCAAGATCCCCCCACTGGCGAGCAGTACTTC
TRBJ2-7 - - TRBV18 14 CASSPSDGPYEQYF TGTGCCAGCTCACCATCTGACGGACCCTACGAGCAGTACTTC
TRBJ2-3 once TRBD2 TRBV6-6 16 CASSYPTSGNTDTQYF TGTGCCAGCAGTTACCCGACTAGCGGTAATACAGATACGCAGTATTTT
TRBJ2-5 - TRBD1 TRBV7-2 16 CASSLTRTGGRETQYF TGTGCCAGCAGCCTAACCCGGACAGGGGGCAGAGAGACCCAGTACTTC
TRBJ2-2 - TRBD1 TRBV7-6 17 CASSLGEDRANTGELFF TGTGCCAGCAGCTTAGGGGAGGACAGGGCGAACACCGGGGAGCTGTTTTTT
TRBJ2-3 - - TRBV10-2 13 CATNIASTDTQYF TGCGCCACCAACATCGCTAGCACAGATACGCAGTATTTT
TRBJ2-7 - TRBD2 TRBV9 14 CASSASGGAREQYF TGTGCCAGCAGCGCGAGCGGGGGGGCCCGGGAGCAGTACTTC
TRBJ2-7 - TRBD2 TRBV5-1 14 CASSHREGSYEQYF TGCGCCAGCAGCCATCGGGAGGGGTCCTACGAGCAGTACTTC
TRBJ1-1 - - TRBV12-5 12 CASGLDNTEAFF TGTGCTAGTGGTTTGGATAACACTGAAGCTTTCTTT
TRBJ1-1 - TRBD1 TRBV5-6 14 CASSFQGAWTEAFF TGTGCCAGCAGCTTCCAGGGGGCATGGACTGAAGCTTTCTTT
TRBJ2-7 - TRBD1 TRBV6-5 13 CASSYGTGYEQYF TGTGCCAGCAGTTACGGGACAGGTTACGAGCAGTACTTC